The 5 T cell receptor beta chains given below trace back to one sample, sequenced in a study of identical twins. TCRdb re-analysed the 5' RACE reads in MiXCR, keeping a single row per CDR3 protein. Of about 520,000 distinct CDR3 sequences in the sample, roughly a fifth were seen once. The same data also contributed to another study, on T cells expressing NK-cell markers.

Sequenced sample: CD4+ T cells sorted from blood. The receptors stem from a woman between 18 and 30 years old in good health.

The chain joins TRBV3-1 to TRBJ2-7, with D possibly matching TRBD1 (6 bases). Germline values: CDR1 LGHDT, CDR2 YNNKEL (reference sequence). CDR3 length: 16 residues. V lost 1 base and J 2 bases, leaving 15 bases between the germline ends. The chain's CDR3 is CASSQGSFRGTYEQYF. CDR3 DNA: TGTGCCAGCAGCCAAGGTTCATTCAGGGGAACCTACGAGCAGTACTTC.

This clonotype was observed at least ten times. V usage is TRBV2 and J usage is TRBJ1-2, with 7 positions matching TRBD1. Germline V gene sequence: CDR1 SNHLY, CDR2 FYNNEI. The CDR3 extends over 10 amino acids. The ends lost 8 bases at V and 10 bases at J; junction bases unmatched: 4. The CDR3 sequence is CASGGGAYTF. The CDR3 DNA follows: TGTGCCAGCGGAGGGGGCGCCTACACCTTC. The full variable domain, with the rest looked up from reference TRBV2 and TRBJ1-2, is EPEVTQTPSHQVTQMGQEVILRCVPISNHLYFYWYRQILGQKVEFLVSFYNNEISEKSEIFDDQFSVERPDGSNFTLKIRSTKLEDSAMYFCASGGGAYTFGSGTRLTVV.

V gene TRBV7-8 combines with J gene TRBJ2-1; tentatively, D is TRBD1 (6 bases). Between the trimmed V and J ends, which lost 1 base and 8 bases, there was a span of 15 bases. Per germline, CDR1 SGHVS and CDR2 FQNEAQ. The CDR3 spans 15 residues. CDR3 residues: CASSLGRDTGDEQFF. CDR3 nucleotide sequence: TGTGCCAGCAGCTTAGGCCGGGACACCGGGGATGAGCAGTTCTTC.

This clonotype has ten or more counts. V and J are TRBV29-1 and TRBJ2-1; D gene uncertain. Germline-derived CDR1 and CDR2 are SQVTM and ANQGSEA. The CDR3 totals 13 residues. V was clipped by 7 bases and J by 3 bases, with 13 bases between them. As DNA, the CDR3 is TGCAGCGCCCAGCCACTAAACTACAATGAGCAGTTCTTC. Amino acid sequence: CSAQPLNYNEQFF.

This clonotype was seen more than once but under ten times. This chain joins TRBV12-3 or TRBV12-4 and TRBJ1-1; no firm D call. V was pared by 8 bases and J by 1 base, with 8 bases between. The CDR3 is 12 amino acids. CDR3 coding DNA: TGTGCCAGCCAGGCCCCGAACACTGAAGCTTTCTTT. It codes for CASQAPNTEAFF.